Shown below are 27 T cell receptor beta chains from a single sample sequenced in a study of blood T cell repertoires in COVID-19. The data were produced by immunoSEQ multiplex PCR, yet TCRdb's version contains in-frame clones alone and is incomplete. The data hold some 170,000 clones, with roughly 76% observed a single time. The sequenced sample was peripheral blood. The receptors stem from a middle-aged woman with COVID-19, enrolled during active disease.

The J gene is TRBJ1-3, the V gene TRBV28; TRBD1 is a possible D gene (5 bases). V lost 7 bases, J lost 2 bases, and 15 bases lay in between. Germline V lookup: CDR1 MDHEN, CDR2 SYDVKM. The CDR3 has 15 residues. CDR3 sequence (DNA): TGTGCCAGCATTAGTGGAGGGGCTGCTGGAAACACCATATATTTT. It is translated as CASISGGAAGNTIYF.

CDR3 amino acids: CAISRDSAQFF. Written as DNA, the CDR3 is TGTGCCATCAGCAGGGACAGCGCTCAGTTCTTC. The chain employs TRBV10-3 and TRBJ2-1; 7 positions agree with TRBD1. Germline lookup yields CDR1 ENHRY and CDR2 SYGVKD. The CDR3 spans 11 residues. V lost 6 bases and J lost 13; bases outside the gene matches: 6.

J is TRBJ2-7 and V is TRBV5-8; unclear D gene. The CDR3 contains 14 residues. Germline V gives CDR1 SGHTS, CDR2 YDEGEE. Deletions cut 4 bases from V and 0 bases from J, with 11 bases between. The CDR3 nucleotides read TGTGCCAGCAGCCGCGGCCTGTCCTCCTACGAGCAGTACTTC. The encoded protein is CASSRGLSSYEQYF.

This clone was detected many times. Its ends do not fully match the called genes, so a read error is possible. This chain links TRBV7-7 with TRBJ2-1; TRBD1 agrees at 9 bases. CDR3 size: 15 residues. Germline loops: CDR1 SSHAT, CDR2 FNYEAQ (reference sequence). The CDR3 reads CASSLGRQGVNEQFF. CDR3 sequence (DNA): TGTGCTAGCAGCCTTGGCCGACAGGGGGTAAATGAGCAGTTCTTC. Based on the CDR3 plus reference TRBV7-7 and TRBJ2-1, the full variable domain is GAGVSQSPRYKVTKRGQDVTLRCDPISSHATLYWYQQALGQGPEFLTYFNYEAQPDKSGLPSDRFSAERPEGSISTLTIQRTEQRDSAMYRCASSLGRQGVNEQFFGPGTRLTVL.

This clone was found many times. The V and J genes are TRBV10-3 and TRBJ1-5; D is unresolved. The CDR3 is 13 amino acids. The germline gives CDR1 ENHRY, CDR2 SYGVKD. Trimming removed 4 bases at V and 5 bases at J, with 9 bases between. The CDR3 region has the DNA TGTGCCATCAGTGGGGAGGGAGATCAGCCCCAGCATTTT. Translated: CAISGEGDQPQHF.

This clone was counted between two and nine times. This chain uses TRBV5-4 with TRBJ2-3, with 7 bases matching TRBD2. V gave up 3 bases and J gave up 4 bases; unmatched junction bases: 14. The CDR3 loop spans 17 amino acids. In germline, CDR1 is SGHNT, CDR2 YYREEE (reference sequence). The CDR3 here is CASSSGAGSGRADTQYF. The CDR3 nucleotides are TGTGCCAGCAGCTCCGGAGCGGGGAGCGGTAGGGCAGATACGCAGTATTTT.

The CDR3 DNA follows: TGTGCCAGCAGTGATACAGACTACGAGCAGTACTTC. This codes for CASSDTDYEQYF. This rearrangement joins TRBV25-1 to TRBJ2-7; D is uncertain. CDR3 length: 12 amino acids. V was trimmed by 3 bases and J by 3 bases, leaving 6 bases between them. Per the germline V gene, CDR1 is MGHDK and CDR2 is SYGVNS.

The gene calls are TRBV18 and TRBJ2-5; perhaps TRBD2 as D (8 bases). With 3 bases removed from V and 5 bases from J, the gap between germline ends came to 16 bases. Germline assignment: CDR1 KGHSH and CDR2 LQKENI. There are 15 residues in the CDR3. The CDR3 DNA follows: TGTGCCAGCTCACCGATCGGGAGGGGGCTTGAGACCCAGTACTTC. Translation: CASSPIGRGLETQYF. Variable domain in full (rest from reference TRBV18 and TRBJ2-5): NAGVMQNPRHLVRRRGQEARLRCSPMKGHSHVYWYRQLPEEGLKFMVYLQKENIIDESGMPKERFSAEFPKEGPSILRIQQVVRGDSAAYFCASSPIGRGLETQYFGPGTRLLVL.

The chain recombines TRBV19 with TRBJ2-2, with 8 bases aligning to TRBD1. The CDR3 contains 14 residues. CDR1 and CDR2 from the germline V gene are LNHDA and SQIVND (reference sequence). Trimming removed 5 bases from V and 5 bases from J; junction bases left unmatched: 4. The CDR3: CASSGQGFTGELFF. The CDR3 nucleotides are TGTGCCAGTAGTGGACAGGGTTTTACCGGGGAGCTGTTTTTT.

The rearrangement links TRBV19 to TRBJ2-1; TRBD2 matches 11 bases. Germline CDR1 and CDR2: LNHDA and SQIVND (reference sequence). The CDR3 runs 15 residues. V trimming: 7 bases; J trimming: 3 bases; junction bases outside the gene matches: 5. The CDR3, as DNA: TGTGCCAGTACCCATACTAGCGGGAGCTACAATGAGCAGTTCTTC. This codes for CASTHTSGSYNEQFF.

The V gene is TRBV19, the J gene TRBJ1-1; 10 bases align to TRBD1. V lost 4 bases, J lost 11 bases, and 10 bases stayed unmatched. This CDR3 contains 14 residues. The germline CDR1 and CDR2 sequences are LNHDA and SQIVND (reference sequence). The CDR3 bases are TGTGCCAGTAGTACTACGGGACAGGGGATTGGGGCTTTCTTT. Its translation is CASSTTGQGIGAFF. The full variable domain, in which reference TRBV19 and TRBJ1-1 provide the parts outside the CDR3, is DGGITQSPKYLFRKEGQNVTLSCEQNLNHDAMYWYRQDPGQGLRLIYYSQIVNDFQKGDIAEGYSVSREKKESFPLTVTSAQKNPTAFYLCASSTTGQGIGAFFGQGTRLTVV.

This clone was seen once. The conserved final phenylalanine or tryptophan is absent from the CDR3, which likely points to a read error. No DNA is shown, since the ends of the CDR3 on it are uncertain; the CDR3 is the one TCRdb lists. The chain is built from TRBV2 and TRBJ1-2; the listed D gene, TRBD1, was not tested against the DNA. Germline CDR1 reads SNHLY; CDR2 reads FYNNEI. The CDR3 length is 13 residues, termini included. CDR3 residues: CASGGLGAALATS.

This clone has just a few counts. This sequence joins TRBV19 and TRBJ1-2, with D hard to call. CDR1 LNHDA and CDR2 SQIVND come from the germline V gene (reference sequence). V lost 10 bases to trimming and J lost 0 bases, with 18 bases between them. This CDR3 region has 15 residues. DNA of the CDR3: TGTGCCACCCAAGGCACACTGACTTCTAACTATGGCTACACCTTC. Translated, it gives CATQGTLTSNYGYTF.

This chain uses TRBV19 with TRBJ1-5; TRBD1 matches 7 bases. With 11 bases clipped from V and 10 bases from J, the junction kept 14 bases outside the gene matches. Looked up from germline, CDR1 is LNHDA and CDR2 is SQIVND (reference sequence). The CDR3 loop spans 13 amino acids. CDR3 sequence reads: CAATQGGSGPQHF. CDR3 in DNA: TGTGCCGCGACCCAGGGGGGCTCGGGACCCCAGCATTTT.

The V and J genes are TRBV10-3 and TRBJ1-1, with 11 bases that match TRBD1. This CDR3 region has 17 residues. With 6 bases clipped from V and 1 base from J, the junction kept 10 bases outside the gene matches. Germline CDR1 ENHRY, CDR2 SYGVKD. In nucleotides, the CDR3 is TGTGCCATCAGCCCTCACTCGGGACAGGGGGGGAACACTGAAGCTTTCTTT. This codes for CAISPHSGQGGNTEAFF.

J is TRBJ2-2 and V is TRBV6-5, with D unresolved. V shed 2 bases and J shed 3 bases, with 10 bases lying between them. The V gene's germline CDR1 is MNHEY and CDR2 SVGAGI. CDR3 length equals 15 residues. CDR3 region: CASSYDGSYTGELFF. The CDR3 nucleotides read TGTGCCAGCAGTTACGATGGCTCTTACACCGGGGAGCTGTTTTTT.

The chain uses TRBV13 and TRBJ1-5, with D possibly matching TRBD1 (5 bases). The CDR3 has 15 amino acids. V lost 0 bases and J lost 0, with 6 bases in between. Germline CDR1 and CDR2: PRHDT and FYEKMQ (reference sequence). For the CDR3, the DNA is TGTGCCAGCAGCTTAGGTAGGGGTAGCAATCAGCCCCAGCATTTT. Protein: CASSLGRGSNQPQHF.

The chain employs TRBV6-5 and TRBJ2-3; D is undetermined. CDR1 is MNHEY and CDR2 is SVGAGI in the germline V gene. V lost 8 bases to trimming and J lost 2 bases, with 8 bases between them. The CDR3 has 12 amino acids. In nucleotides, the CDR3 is TGTGCCAGCCTCTCTCCCACAGATACGCAGTATTTT. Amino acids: CASLSPTDTQYF.

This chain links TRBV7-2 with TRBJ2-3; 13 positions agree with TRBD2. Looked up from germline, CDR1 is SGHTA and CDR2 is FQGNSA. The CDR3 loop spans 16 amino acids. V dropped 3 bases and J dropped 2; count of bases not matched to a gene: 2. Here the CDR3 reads CASSLGLAGNTDTQYF. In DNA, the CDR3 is TGTGCCAGCAGCTTGGGACTAGCGGGAAACACAGATACGCAGTATTTT.

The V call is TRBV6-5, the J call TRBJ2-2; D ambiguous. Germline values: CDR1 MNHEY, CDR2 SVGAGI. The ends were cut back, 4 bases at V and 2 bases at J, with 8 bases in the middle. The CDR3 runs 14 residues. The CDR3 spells CASSSVTNTGELFF. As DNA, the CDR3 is TGTGCCAGCAGTTCGGTCACCAACACCGGGGAGCTGTTTTTT.

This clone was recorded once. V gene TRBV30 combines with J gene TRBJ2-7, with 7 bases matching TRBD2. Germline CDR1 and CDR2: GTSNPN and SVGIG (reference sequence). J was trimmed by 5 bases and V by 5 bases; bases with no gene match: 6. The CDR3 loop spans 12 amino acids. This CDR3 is CAWGQRGDEQYF. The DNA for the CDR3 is TGTGCCTGGGGTCAGCGGGGCGACGAGCAGTACTTC.

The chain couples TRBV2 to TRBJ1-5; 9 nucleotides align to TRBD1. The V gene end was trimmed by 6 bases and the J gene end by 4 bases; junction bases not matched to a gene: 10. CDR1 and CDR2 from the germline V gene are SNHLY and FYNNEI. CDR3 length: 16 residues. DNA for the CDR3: TGTGCCAGCAGACTTCCGGGACAGGGAATTAATCAGCCCCAGCATTTT. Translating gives CASRLPGQGINQPQHF.

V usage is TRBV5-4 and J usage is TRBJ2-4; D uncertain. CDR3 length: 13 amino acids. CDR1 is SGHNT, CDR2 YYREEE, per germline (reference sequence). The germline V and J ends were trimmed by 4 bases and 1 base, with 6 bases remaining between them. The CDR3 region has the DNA TGTGCCAGCAGCAGCAGGGCCAAAAACATTCAGTACTTC. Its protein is CASSSRAKNIQYF.

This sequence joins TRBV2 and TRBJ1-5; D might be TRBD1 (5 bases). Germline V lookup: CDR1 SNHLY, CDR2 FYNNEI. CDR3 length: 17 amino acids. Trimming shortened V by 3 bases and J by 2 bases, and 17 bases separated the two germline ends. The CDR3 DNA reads TGTGCCAGCAGTGAGTGGAAGGGACTGGGTGGCAATCAGCCCCAGCATTTT. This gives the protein CASSEWKGLGGNQPQHF.

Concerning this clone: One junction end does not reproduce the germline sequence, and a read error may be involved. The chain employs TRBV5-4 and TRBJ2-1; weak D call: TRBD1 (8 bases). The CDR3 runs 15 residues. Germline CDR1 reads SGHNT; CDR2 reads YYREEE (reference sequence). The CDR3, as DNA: TGTGCCAGCACCTTGCCAGGACAGGGAGGGGATGAGCAGTTCTTC. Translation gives CASTLPGQGGDEQFF. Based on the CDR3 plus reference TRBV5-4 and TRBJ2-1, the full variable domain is ETGVTQSPTHLIKTRGQQVTLRCSSQSGHNTVSWYQQALGQGPQFIFQYYREEENGRGNFPPRFSGLQFPNYSSELNVNALELDDSALYLCASTLPGQGGDEQFFGPGTRLTVL.

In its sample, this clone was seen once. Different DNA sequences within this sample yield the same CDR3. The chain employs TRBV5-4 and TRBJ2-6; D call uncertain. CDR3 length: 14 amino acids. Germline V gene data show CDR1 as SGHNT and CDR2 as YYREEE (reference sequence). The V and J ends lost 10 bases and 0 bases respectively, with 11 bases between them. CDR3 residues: CAAAELSGANVLTF. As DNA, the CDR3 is TGTGCCGCGGCTGAGCTCTCTGGGGCCAACGTCCTGACTTTC.

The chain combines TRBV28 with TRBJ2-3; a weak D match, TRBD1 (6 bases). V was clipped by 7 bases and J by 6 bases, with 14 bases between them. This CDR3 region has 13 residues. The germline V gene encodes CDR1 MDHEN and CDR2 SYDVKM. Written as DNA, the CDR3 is TGTGCCAGCAACGACAGGTACGGGGATACGCAGTATTTT. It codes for CASNDRYGDTQYF.